A single sample is the source of the 16 T cell receptor beta chains below, sequenced in a study of early T cells in non-severe SARS-CoV-2 infection. TCRdb analysed the 5' RACE reads with MiXCR anew, one entry per CDR3 protein. The sample has tens of thousands of distinct CDR3 sequences, 9.5% to 15% seen once; the top ten hold less than 1.5%. The sequencing sample was made of whole blood. Receptors originate from an adult who was a healthcare worker with PCR-confirmed SARS-CoV-2 infection or an uninfected control (not recorded which).

This clonotype was observed at least ten times. The chain combines TRBV29-1 with TRBJ2-7; unclear D gene. The V gene's germline CDR1 is SQVTM and CDR2 ANQGSEA. There are 12 residues in the CDR3. Trimming pared 5 bases from V and 3 bases from J, leaving 11 bases between. CDR3 sequence: CSVSDNYYEQYF. In nucleotides, the CDR3 is TGCAGCGTTTCCGATAACTACTACGAGCAGTACTTC.

This sequence joins TRBV4-3 and TRBJ1-1; 8 bases line up with TRBD1. Germline CDR1 is LGHNA and CDR2 is YSLEER. The CDR3 runs to 15 residues. V dropped 3 bases and J dropped 4; count of bases not matched to a gene: 7. CDR3 amino acids: CASSQVGQGSTEAFF. CDR3 bases: TGCGCCAGCAGCCAGGTAGGACAGGGTTCCACTGAAGCTTTCTTT.

In this sample, this clonotype turned up many times. The V call is TRBV7-8, the J call TRBJ2-1, with TRBD1 matching 7 bases. Per germline, CDR1 SGHVS and CDR2 FQNEAQ. CDR3 length: 13 amino acids. V shed 5 bases, J shed 7 bases, and the junction held 5 bases outside the gene matches. As DNA, the CDR3 is TGTGCCAGCAGCCTCCTGACAGGGAATGAGCAGTTCTTC. Its translation is CASSLLTGNEQFF.

The V call is TRBV6-1, the J call TRBJ2-7; D is ambiguous. CDR1 and CDR2 (germline): MNHNS, SASEGT. The V end was cut by 3 bases, the J end by 4 bases, with 10 bases between. This CDR3 spans 13 amino acids. CDR3 nucleotide sequence: TGTGCCAGCAGTGAGGTTTGGGGATACGAGCAGTACTTC. It is translated as CASSEVWGYEQYF.

The V and J genes are TRBV18 and TRBJ1-1; the D gene is possibly TRBD1 (5 bases). Germline-derived CDR1 and CDR2 are KGHSH and LQKENI. The CDR3 extends over 15 amino acids. With 4 bases removed from V and 0 bases from J, the gap between germline ends came to 12 bases. In nucleotides, the CDR3 is TGTGCCAGCTCACTAACGGGACGGATGAACACTGAAGCTTTCTTT. Its translation: CASSLTGRMNTEAFF. Full variable domain (rest looked up from reference TRBV18 and TRBJ1-1): NAGVMQNPRHLVRRRGQEARLRCSPMKGHSHVYWYRQLPEEGLKFMVYLQKENIIDESGMPKERFSAEFPKEGPSILRIQQVVRGDSAAYFCASSLTGRMNTEAFFGQGTRLTVV.

This clonotype was found many times. The V and J genes are TRBV24-1 and TRBJ1-2; D unclear. Trimming removed 0 bases from V and 2 bases from J, with 6 bases in between. Per germline, CDR1 KGHDR and CDR2 SFDVKD. This CDR3 has 14 residues. This chain's CDR3 is CATSDLHRNYGYTF. CDR3 DNA sequence: TGTGCCACCAGTGATTTGCACCGGAACTATGGCTACACCTTC.

There are many counts of this clonotype. The gene calls are TRBV7-2 and TRBJ2-7; tentative D call: TRBD1 (5 bases). The V end lost 5 bases, the J end lost 6 bases, and 20 bases lay between the germline ends. Germline V gene sequence: CDR1 SGHTA, CDR2 FQGNSA. This CDR3 contains 15 residues. In DNA form, the CDR3 reads TGTGCCAGCAGCGTAACCTTTGGGGCGAGTGGCGAGCAGTACTTC. The encoded protein is CASSVTFGASGEQYF.

In its sample, this clonotype was seen a few times. The rearrangement uses TRBV6-5 and TRBJ2-7; tentative D call: TRBD2 (6 bases). V lost 0 bases to trimming and J lost 2 bases, with 17 bases between them. The CDR3 covers 17 residues. The germline V gene has CDR1 MNHEY and CDR2 SVGAGI. CDR3 bases: TGTGCCAGCAGTTACTCCCGGGGGACTGGAAGGCCCTACGAGCAGTACTTC. It specifies CASSYSRGTGRPYEQYF.

This clonotype showed up many times. The genes are TRBV10-3 and TRBJ1-5; 8 positions match TRBD1. V lost 6 bases and J lost 2; bases outside the gene matches: 3. CDR1 ENHRY and CDR2 SYGVKD come from the germline V gene. The CDR3 is 14 residues long. This CDR3 is CAISQGQGNQPQHF. CDR3 DNA: TGTGCCATCAGCCAGGGACAGGGCAATCAGCCCCAGCATTTT.

There are a few counts of this clonotype. J is TRBJ2-4 and V is TRBV28, with 9 positions matching TRBD1. CDR1 and CDR2 (germline): MDHEN, SYDVKM. V lost 6 bases and J lost 8; bases outside the gene matches: 2. The CDR3 runs 12 residues. Here the CDR3 reads CASSWTGDIQYF. CDR3 bases: TGTGCCAGCAGCTGGACAGGGGACATTCAGTACTTC. The variable domain in full, completed from reference TRBV28 and TRBJ2-4, reads DVKVTQSSRYLVKRTGEKVFLECVQDMDHENMFWYRQDPGLGLRLIYFSYDVKMKEKGDIPEGYSVSREKKERFSLILESASTNQTSMYLCASSWTGDIQYFGAGTRLSVL.

The chain couples TRBV6-2 or TRBV6-3 to TRBJ1-2; 7 bases align to TRBD1. The germline CDR1 and CDR2 sequences are MNHEY and SVGEGT. V was pared by 6 bases and J by 10 bases, with 11 bases of the junction left unmatched. CDR3 length: 13 amino acids. The CDR3 spells CASSRASGTVYTF. DNA for the CDR3: TGTGCCAGCAGCCGCGCATCCGGGACAGTCTACACCTTC.

This clonotype was observed a handful of times. The genes are TRBV12-3 or TRBV12-4 and TRBJ2-3; TRBD2 matches at 10 bases. The CDR3 contains 19 residues. Trimming at V came to 2 bases and at J to 4 bases, leaving 15 bases not matched to a gene. The DNA for the CDR3 is TGTGCCAGCAGTTTATTCGGTGAAGCGGGAGGGCCCACGCCAGATACGCAGTATTTT. Its translation: CASSLFGEAGGPTPDTQYF.

The J gene is TRBJ2-5, the V gene TRBV28; D gene ambiguous. V shed 8 bases and J shed 3 bases, with 16 bases lying between them. Germline V gene data show CDR1 as MDHEN and CDR2 as SYDVKM. The CDR3 spans 14 residues. The CDR3 bases are TGTGCCAGCGGCCCGGGCCGCCAGGAAGAGACCCAGTACTTC. This codes for CASGPGRQEETQYF. Full variable domain (rest looked up from reference TRBV28 and TRBJ2-5): DVKVTQSSRYLVKRTGEKVFLECVQDMDHENMFWYRQDPGLGLRLIYFSYDVKMKEKGDIPEGYSVSREKKERFSLILESASTNQTSMYLCASGPGRQEETQYFGPGTRLLVL.

This sequence joins TRBV5-1 and TRBJ1-1, with 7 bases matching TRBD1. V lost 3 bases, J lost 4 bases, and 9 bases stayed unmatched. The germline gives CDR1 SGHRS, CDR2 YFSETQ. The length of the CDR3 is 15 residues. DNA for the CDR3: TGCGCCAGCAGCTACGGAGGGGGCGCGGGCACTGAAGCTTTCTTT. The encoded protein is CASSYGGGAGTEAFF.

CDR3 sequence: CATSGGGPEAEAFF. In DNA form, the CDR3 reads TGTGCCACCAGTGGGGGGGGTCCCGAGGCTGAAGCTTTCTTT. This sequence joins TRBV24-1 and TRBJ1-1, with D possibly matching TRBD1 (5 bases). Per germline, CDR1 KGHDR and CDR2 SFDVKD. Trimming pared 5 bases from V and 6 bases from J, leaving 15 bases between. This CDR3 spans 14 amino acids.

The table lists this clonotype with many counts. V and J are TRBV7-2 and TRBJ1-1, with TRBD1 matching 7 bases. This CDR3 has 14 amino acids. Germline CDR1 is SGHTA and CDR2 is FQGNSA. The V segment lost 10 bases and the J segment 1 base; nucleotides outside the gene matches: 9. This chain's CDR3 is CATRQGSSNTEAFF. As DNA, the CDR3 is TGTGCCACCAGACAGGGTTCCTCGAACACTGAAGCTTTCTTT.